The source of this T cell receptor (beta chain) is a study of prognosis after radiotherapy for stage I lung cancer (dated by TCRdb to the early 2020s). Regarding the study in general: Between early 2018 and early 2019, around 19 patients with stage I NSCLC were enrolled in Nanjing, China. SBRT was given in 3 to 5 fractions with a biologically effective dose of at least 100 Gy, using image-guided IMRT or VMAT. The cohort comprised under 15 men and about six women with a median age of roughly 69 years, ranging from roughly 53 to 84 years. After SBRT, distant metastases developed in about 20% of the 19 patients at a median of approximately 7 months, while the remaining 15 patients had no significant progression. Every patient was deemed medically inoperable, approximately 11 because of comorbidities and roughly 7 because they refused surgery. This study profiled peripheral blood TCR beta repertoires from stage I NSCLC patients before and after stereotactic body radiotherapy and linked the repertoires to distant failure. Squamous cell carcinoma histology was identified in more than five patients, and adenocarcinoma histology was identified in under 15 patients. Newly diagnosed primary stage I lung tumors occurred in about 13 patients, and oligometastatic NSCLC after surgical resection of the primary tumor occurred in about five. The study sequenced about 40 blood samples from around 20 patients, one before and one after SBRT per patient. Concurrent therapy was not administered to any patient alongside SBRT.

The TCR beta CDR3 region was amplified from genomic DNA by two rounds of multiplex PCR. The first PCR round used primers specific to each TRBV and TRBJ gene, with sequences filed in Chinese patent CN105087789A. The second PCR round used universal primers. The Roche High Pure PCR Template Preparation Kit was used to extract genomic DNA from the frozen PBMCs. Paired-end sequencing with 151 bp reads was performed on the libraries using an Illumina HiSeq 3000. The original pipeline was this. CutAdapt was used to discard raw reads that did not contain the multiplex PCR primer sequences. PEAR was used to merge high-quality paired reads into contigs. MiXCR assigned TRB V, D and J gene segments to each contig by aligning to reference sequences. CDR3 sequences were clustered by base quality and sequence similarity to remove sequencing errors. Shannon entropy, normalized by the natural log of the productive TCR sequence number, served as the measure of diversity. Clonality was computed as one minus the ratio of Shannon entropy to the natural log of the number of unique clonotypes. The Youden index of ROC curves was used to select progression-free survival cut-offs for repertoire metrics, and analyses were performed in R 3.5.3. TCRdb handled the public reads itself, with Q25 trimming in fastp and clone calling in MiXCR, and kept productive beta chains. Each record represents a unique CDR3 protein, reported with the most common genes and DNA among its rows. What appears here as the V and J calls and clone size reflects TCRdb's work, not the paper's. This sample holds nearly 25,000 distinct CDR3 sequences; roughly two fifths were observed only once. The ten largest clones take up roughly 21% of the sample.

As regards this clonotype: It has no known antigen specificity. A far larger clone is a single base away, which makes a read error likely.

V ends up 7 bases short and J 7 bases short, with an unmatched junction base count of 7. The germline V gene gives CDR1 as MRHNA and CDR2 as SNTAGT. From the cysteine through the phenylalanine, the CDR3 covers 13 amino acids. The sequence is cut down to CDR3 DNA, 39 bases in frame from base 1. All patients had node-negative disease on CT and PET/CT, and none had a history of other malignancies or had previously received chemotherapy or radiotherapy. At each of two time points, approximately 6.3 milliliters of peripheral venous blood were collected into EDTA tubes. PBMCs were isolated by Ficoll-Paque Plus density-gradient centrifugation. Immediately after collection, samples were stored at -80 degrees C until analysis. The investigation overall reported the following: After SBRT, the number of unique TCR clones decreased (median around 10,000 before versus 6,861 after; Wilcoxon paired P=0.011). Differences in TRBV and TRBJ usage frequencies by metastasis status were reportedly observed in two V genes at baseline and in several V and two J genes after SBRT. Post-SBRT Shannon entropy and its change from baseline were lower in patients who developed distant metastases; baseline Shannon entropy was not associated with metastases. No adjustment for multiple comparisons was applied to any of the reported P values. No determination of tumor specificity was made for expanded TCR clones. The study was limited by its small cohort and short follow-up, and the findings require independent validation.

This chain is built from TRBV6-4 and TRBJ1-2; TRBD1 lines up with 9 middle nucleotides. The sequence was collected from a donor of 50 years or more with non-small cell lung cancer. Sequenced material: PBMCs, taken before or after stereotactic body radiation therapy (not recorded which). The sequenced DNA is TGTGCCAGCATCTCACAGGGGGCGCGTGGCTACACCTTC. This yields the protein CASISQGARGYTF.